A selection of T cell receptor beta chains follows, all from one sample in a study of neurological immune-mediated disorders. One entry per CDR3 protein, called by TCRdb with MiXCR from the 5' RACE reads. This sample carries 20,000 to 25,000 distinct CDR3 sequences, 5.5% to 8% of them seen once, and the ten largest clones take more than 40%. Input material: CD8+ T cells from blood. These receptors were collected from a man younger than 35 in good health. Both conserved end residues are part of each CDR3. The D gene is left open where the match is weak. Clone sizes are given selectively: once, few, many, or a class where the clone is expanded.

abundance	v_gene	d_gene	j_gene	CDR3aa	CDR3nt
.	TRBV9	TRBD2	TRBJ2-1	CASSVAGGGGNEQFF	TGTGCCAGCAGCGTAGCGGGGGGAGGAGGCAATGAGCAGTTCTTC
many	TRBV27	.	TRBJ2-7	CASFSSSYEQYF	TGTGCCAGCTTTTCCAGCAGCTACGAGCAGTACTTC
many	TRBV4-2	.	TRBJ2-2	CASSQSDSAGELFF	TGTGCCAGCAGCCAATCTGACAGTGCCGGGGAGCTGTTTTTT
many	TRBV9	.	TRBJ1-5	CASSTGSNQPQHF	TGTGCCAGCAGCACAGGTAGCAATCAGCCCCAGCATTTT
many	TRBV7-6	.	TRBJ1-1	CASSLVSTNTEAFF	TGTGCCAGCAGCTTAGTGTCCACGAACACTGAAGCTTTCTTT
many	TRBV7-6	TRBD1	TRBJ1-1	CASSDRTNTEAFF	TGTGCCAGCTCGGACAGGACCAACACTGAAGCTTTCTTT
many	TRBV7-7	.	TRBJ2-2	CASSELQSNTGELFF	TGTGCTAGCTCAGAACTACAATCGAACACCGGGGAGCTGTTTTTT
many	TRBV12-3/TRBV12-4	TRBD1	TRBJ2-2	CASRGPGQGVTGELFF	TGTGCCAGCAGGGGACCGGGACAGGGGGTCACCGGGGAGCTGTTTTTT
many	TRBV12-3/TRBV12-4	.	TRBJ2-1	CASSFHRGAVDEQFF	TGTGCCAGCAGTTTCCATCGGGGGGCCGTCGATGAGCAGTTCTTC
many	TRBV20-1	TRBD2	TRBJ2-1	CSARDLVAGGWYNEQFF	TGCAGTGCTAGAGATTTAGTAGCGGGGGGTTGGTACAATGAGCAGTTCTTC
many	TRBV11-2	.	TRBJ2-1	CASSLDPGVPYNEQFF	TGTGCCAGCAGCTTAGATCCGGGGGTCCCCTACAATGAGCAGTTCTTC
many	TRBV11-2	.	TRBJ2-1	CASSLSGREQFF	TGTGCCAGCAGCTTGTCAGGTCGAGAGCAGTTCTTC
medium-sized	TRBV20-1	.	TRBJ1-4	CSAREGNRINEKLFF	TGCAGTGCTAGAGAAGGGAACAGGATAAATGAAAAACTGTTTTTT
many	TRBV6-2/TRBV6-3	.	TRBJ2-6	CASSFTSGANVLTF	TGTGCCAGCAGTTTCACATCTGGGGCCAACGTCCTGACTTTC
many	TRBV4-1	.	TRBJ2-1	CASSQEPPPSFNEQFF	TGCGCCAGCAGCCAAGAACCCCCCCCTAGTTTTAATGAGCAGTTCTTC
many	TRBV6-5	TRBD1	TRBJ2-7	CASSYRDRGYEQYF	TGTGCCAGCAGTTACCGGGACAGGGGTTACGAGCAGTACTTC
many	TRBV5-1	.	TRBJ2-7	CASSSLIPTAFEEQYF	TGCGCCAGCAGCTCGTTGATTCCGACAGCCTTTGAGGAGCAGTACTTC
many	TRBV27	TRBD2	TRBJ2-5	CASSLAGGPQETQYF	TGTGCCAGCAGTTTAGCGGGGGGGCCTCAAGAGACCCAGTACTTC
many	TRBV7-9	TRBD1	TRBJ1-2	CASSPWGQVQGRYGYTF	TGTGCCAGCAGCCCCTGGGGACAGGTACAAGGCCGGTATGGCTACACCTTC
many	TRBV20-1	TRBD1	TRBJ2-5	CSARGGQGVRRSQETQYF	TGCAGTGCTAGAGGAGGACAGGGCGTTCGGAGATCTCAAGAGACCCAGTACTTC
many	TRBV5-1	.	TRBJ2-7	CASSLRQGGTSYEQYF	TGCGCCAGCAGCTTGCGGCAGGGGGGAACATCCTACGAGCAGTACTTC
many	TRBV5-8	.	TRBJ2-1	CASSMERYGVNEQFF	TGTGCCAGCAGCATGGAAAGGTACGGAGTAAATGAGCAGTTCTTC
many	TRBV7-9	TRBD1	TRBJ1-1	CASSRGQAEAFF	TGTGCCAGCAGCCGAGGACAGGCAGAAGCTTTCTTT
many	TRBV11-3	.	TRBJ2-3	CASSLVGTADTQYF	TGTGCCAGCAGCTTAGTAGGGACCGCGGATACGCAGTATTTT
.	TRBV6-5	.	TRBJ2-5	CASRANLRGHQETQYF	TGTGCCAGCAGAGCCAATCTCCGGGGACACCAAGAGACCCAGTACTTC
many	TRBV24-1	TRBD1	TRBJ2-3	CATSDPQGEGTDTQYF	TGTGCCACCAGTGACCCCCAGGGGGAAGGCACAGATACGCAGTATTTT
many	TRBV7-3	.	TRBJ2-1	CASSIGTAGSNEQFF	TGTGCCAGCAGCATCGGGACAGCCGGGAGCAATGAGCAGTTCTTC
many	TRBV12-3/TRBV12-4	TRBD1	TRBJ1-5	CASSLEMTGGQPQHF	TGTGCCAGCAGTTTAGAAATGACAGGGGGTCAGCCCCAGCATTTT
many	TRBV15	.	TRBJ1-1	CATSMGDQGRMNTEAFF	TGTGCCACCAGCATGGGCGATCAGGGACGGATGAACACTGAAGCTTTCTTT
many	TRBV5-4	.	TRBJ2-7	CASSAPQRPYEQYF	TGTGCCAGCAGCGCCCCCCAACGGCCATACGAGCAGTACTTC
many	TRBV4-3	TRBD1	TRBJ1-1	CASSQYLTGPRNTEAFF	TGCGCCAGCAGCCAGTATTTGACAGGGCCTAGGAACACTGAAGCTTTCTTT
many	TRBV7-2	TRBD2	TRBJ2-3	CASSHTSGGDTQYF	TGTGCCAGCAGCCACACTAGCGGCGGAGATACGCAGTATTTT
many	TRBV9	.	TRBJ1-2	CASSVLSGYTF	TGTGCCAGCAGCGTTCTCAGTGGCTACACCTTC
many	TRBV7-9	.	TRBJ1-2	CASSLNQDSANYGYTF	TGTGCCAGCAGCTTAAACCAAGATTCCGCTAACTATGGCTACACCTTC
many	TRBV20-1	.	TRBJ1-5	CSASLGRAVSNQPQHF	TGCAGTGCTAGTCTGGGTCGGGCGGTTAGCAATCAGCCCCAGCATTTT
many	TRBV7-3	.	TRBJ2-2	CASSSTGVAGELFF	TGTGCCAGCAGCTCCACGGGGGTTGCCGGGGAGCTGTTTTTT
many	TRBV3-1	TRBD2	TRBJ2-2	CASSAGGPTGELFF	TGTGCCAGCAGCGCGGGGGGGCCCACCGGGGAGCTGTTTTTT
many	TRBV21-1	.	TRBJ1-2	CASSKAGTGGYGYTF	TGTGCCAGCAGCAAAGCCGGGACAGGGGGCTATGGCTACACCTTC
many	TRBV12-3/TRBV12-4	TRBD1	TRBJ2-7	CASSPPGQGVFEQYF	TGTGCCAGCAGCCCCCCGGGACAGGGGGTATTCGAGCAGTACTTC
many	TRBV5-1	.	TRBJ2-6	CASSPFLRTVVSGANVLTF	TGCGCCAGCAGCCCGTTTTTAAGGACGGTAGTCTCTGGGGCCAACGTCCTGACTTTC
many	TRBV9	TRBD1	TRBJ1-5	CASSTQGGNQPQHF	TGTGCCAGCAGCACTCAGGGGGGAAATCAGCCCCAGCATTTT
many	TRBV7-8	TRBD2	TRBJ2-2	CASSLGSGGAAGELFF	TGTGCCAGCAGCTTAGGGAGCGGGGGGGCGGCCGGGGAGCTGTTTTTT
.	TRBV6-5	.	TRBJ2-5	CASSYSGGAPQETQYF	TGTGCCAGCAGTTACTCAGGGGGGGCTCCCCAAGAGACCCAGTACTTC
many	TRBV5-1	.	TRBJ2-6	CASSLEGGGANVLTF	TGCGCCAGCAGCTTGGAAGGTGGTGGGGCCAACGTCCTGACTTTC
many	TRBV7-8	.	TRBJ2-5	CASSLAGGERETQYF	TGTGCCAGCAGCTTAGCCGGGGGTGAGAGGGAGACCCAGTACTTC
many	TRBV6-2/TRBV6-3	.	TRBJ1-2	CASSYGQGFGYGYTF	TGTGCCAGCAGTTACGGTCAGGGGTTTGGCTATGGCTACACCTTC
many	TRBV20-1	.	TRBJ1-5	CSARAWGGGSNQPQHF	TGCAGTGCTAGAGCATGGGGGGGTGGATCCAATCAGCCCCAGCATTTT
many	TRBV29-1	.	TRBJ2-1	CSGIVNEQFF	TGCAGCGGGATTGTGAATGAGCAGTTCTTC
many	TRBV7-8	.	TRBJ2-5	CASSLVRGVQETQYF	TGTGCCAGCAGCTTAGTAAGGGGGGTTCAAGAGACCCAGTACTTC
many	TRBV5-1	.	TRBJ2-3	CASSTAQSDTQYF	TGCGCCAGCAGCACCGCCCAATCCGATACGCAGTATTTT